The T cell receptor beta chain under discussion was sequenced for a study of shared clonotypes between healthy human individuals. Study-wide points: Sequencing depth was a factor that was expected to affect clonotype sharing among donors. The diversity represented, both genetic and in exposure history, was limited by few donors.

Repertoires were generated with immunoSEQ multiplex PCR, while TCRdb's copy carries only in-frame clones and drops some. The sample lists fewer than 550,000 clones, about 75% occurring once. On this clone: Its antigen is not known.

Caucasian adults residing in Nashville, Tennessee made up all the donors. In unsorted samples, genomic DNA was obtained using 94 million or so PBMCs. The TCR sequence derives from a woman aged 35 to 49 in good health. Some clones in this sample may be carry-over from other donors' samples. Material: PBMCs.

For the CDR3, the DNA is TGTGCCACCCAGGACGGGGCCGGGGGAACTGAAGCTTTCTTT. It encodes CATQDGAGGTEAFF. This chain uses TRBV2 with TRBJ1-1; D may be TRBD1 (5 bases). This CDR3 has 14 residues. Trimming took 10 bases from V and 5 from J, leaving 20 bases between them. Germline V gene sequence: CDR1 SNHLY, CDR2 FYNNEI.